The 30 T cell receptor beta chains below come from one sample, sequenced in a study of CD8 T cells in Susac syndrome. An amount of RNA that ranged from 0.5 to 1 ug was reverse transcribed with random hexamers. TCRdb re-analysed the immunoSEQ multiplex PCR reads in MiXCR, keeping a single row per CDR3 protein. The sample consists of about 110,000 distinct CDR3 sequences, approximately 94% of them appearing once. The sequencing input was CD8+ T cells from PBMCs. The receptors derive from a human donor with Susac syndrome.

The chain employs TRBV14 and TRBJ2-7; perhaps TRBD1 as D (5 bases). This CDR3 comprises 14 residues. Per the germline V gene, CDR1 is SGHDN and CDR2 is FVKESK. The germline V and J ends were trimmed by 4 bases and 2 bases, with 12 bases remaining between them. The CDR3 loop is CASSRDDSAYEQYF. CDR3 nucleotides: TGTGCCAGCAGCCGAGATGACAGCGCCTACGAGCAGTACTTC. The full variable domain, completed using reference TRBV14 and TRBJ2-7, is EAGVTQFPSHSVIEKGQTVTLRCDPISGHDNLYWYRRVMGKEIKFLLHFVKESKQDESGMPNNRFLAERTGGTYSTLKVQPAELEDSGVYFCASSRDDSAYEQYFGPGTRLTVT.

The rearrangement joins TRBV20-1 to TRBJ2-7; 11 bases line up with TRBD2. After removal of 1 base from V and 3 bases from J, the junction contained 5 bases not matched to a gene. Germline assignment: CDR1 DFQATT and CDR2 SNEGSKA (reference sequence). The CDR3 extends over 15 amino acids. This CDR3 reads CSARGTSGLLYEQYF. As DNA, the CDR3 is TGCAGTGCTAGAGGGACTAGCGGGTTACTCTACGAGCAGTACTTC.

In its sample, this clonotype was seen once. For the CDR3, the DNA is TGTGCCAGTTCCAGGGGGCCAGAAAACATTCAGTACTTC. It translates to CASSRGPENIQYF. V gene TRBV27 combines with J gene TRBJ2-4, with TRBD1 identical over 8 bases. The CDR3 is 13 residues long. Germline CDR1 MNHEY, CDR2 SMNVEV (reference sequence). The V and J ends lost 9 bases and 5 bases, in that order; junction bases with no gene match: 6.

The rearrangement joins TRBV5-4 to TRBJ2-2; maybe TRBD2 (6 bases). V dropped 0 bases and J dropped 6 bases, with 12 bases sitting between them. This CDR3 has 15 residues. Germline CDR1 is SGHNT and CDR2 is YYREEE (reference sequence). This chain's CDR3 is CASSLGLASSGELFF. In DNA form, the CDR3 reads TGTGCCAGCAGCTTGGGGCTAGCGAGTTCCGGGGAGCTGTTTTTT.

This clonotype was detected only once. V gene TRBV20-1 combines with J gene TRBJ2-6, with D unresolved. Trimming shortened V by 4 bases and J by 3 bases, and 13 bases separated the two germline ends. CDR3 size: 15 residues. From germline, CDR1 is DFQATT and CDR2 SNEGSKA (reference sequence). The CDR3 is CSAISGSGGANVLTF. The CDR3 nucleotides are TGCAGTGCTATCTCGGGTTCGGGTGGGGCCAACGTCCTGACTTTC.

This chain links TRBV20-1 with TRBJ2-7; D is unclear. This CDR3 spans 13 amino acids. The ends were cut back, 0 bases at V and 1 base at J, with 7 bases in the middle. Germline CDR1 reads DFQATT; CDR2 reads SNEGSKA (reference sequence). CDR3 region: CSAREAVSYEQYF. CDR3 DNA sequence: TGCAGTGCTAGAGAAGCAGTTTCCTACGAGCAGTACTTC.

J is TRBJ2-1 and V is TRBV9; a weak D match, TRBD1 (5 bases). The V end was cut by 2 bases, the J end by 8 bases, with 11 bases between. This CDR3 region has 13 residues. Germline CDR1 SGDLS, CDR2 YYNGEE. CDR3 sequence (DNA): TGTGCCAGCAGCGTCCAAACAGGTTATGAGCAGTTCTTC. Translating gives CASSVQTGYEQFF.

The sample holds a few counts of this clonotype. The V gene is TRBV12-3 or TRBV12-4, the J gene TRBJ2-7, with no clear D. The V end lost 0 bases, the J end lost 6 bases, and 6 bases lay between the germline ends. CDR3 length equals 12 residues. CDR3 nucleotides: TGTGCCAGCAGTTTAGCGGGGTCCGAGCAGTACTTC. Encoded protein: CASSLAGSEQYF.

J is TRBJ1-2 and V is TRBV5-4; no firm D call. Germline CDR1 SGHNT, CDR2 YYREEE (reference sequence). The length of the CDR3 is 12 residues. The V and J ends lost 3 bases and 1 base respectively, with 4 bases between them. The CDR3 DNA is TGTGCCAGCAGCTACGGTAACTATGGCTACACCTTC. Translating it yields CASSYGNYGYTF.

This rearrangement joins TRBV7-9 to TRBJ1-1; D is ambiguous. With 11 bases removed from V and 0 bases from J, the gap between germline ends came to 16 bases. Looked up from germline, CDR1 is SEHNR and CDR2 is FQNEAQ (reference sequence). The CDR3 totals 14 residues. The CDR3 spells CAGLNLGMNTEAFF. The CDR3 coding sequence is TGTGCCGGGCTCAACCTCGGCATGAACACTGAAGCTTTCTTT.

Written as DNA, the CDR3 is TGTGCCAGCTCACCACCGGAGGGTCCTAACTATGGCTACACCTTC. It translates to CASSPPEGPNYGYTF. This rearrangement joins TRBV18 to TRBJ1-2, with D unclear. V shed 0 bases and J shed 0 bases, with 8 bases lying between them. Germline CDR1 reads KGHSH; CDR2 reads LQKENI. The CDR3 contains 15 residues. Together with reference TRBV18 and TRBJ1-2, the CDR3 gives the full variable domain: NAGVMQNPRHLVRRRGQEARLRCSPMKGHSHVYWYRQLPEEGLKFMVYLQKENIIDESGMPKERFSAEFPKEGPSILRIQQVVRGDSAAYFCASSPPEGPNYGYTFGSGTRLTVV.

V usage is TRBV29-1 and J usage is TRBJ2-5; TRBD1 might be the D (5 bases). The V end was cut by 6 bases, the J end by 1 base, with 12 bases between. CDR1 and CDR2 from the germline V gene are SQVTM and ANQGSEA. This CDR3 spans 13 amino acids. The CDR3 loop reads CSVPTVIQETQYF. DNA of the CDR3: TGCAGCGTACCGACAGTTATCCAAGAGACCCAGTACTTC.

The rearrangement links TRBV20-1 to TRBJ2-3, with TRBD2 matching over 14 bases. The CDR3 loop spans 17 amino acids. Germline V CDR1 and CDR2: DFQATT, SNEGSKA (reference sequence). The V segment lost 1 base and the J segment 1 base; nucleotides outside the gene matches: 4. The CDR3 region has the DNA TGCAGTGCTAGAGGACTAGCGGGGGGGCCCGGCACAGATACGCAGTATTTT. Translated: CSARGLAGGPGTDTQYF.

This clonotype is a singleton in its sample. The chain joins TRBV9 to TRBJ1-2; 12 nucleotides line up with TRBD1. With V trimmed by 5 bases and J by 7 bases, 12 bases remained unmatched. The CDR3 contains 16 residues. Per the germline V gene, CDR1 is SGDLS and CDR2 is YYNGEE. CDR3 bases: TGTGCCAGCAGGTCCGGGACAGGGGGCTTTAGGGGTGGCTACACCTTC. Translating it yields CASRSGTGGFRGGYTF.

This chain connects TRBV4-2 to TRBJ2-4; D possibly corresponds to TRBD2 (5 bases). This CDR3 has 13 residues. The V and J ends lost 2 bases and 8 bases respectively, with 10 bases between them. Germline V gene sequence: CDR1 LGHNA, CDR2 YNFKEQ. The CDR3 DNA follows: TGTGCCAGCAGCCAACTACCCGGGGACATTCAGTACTTC. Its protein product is CASSQLPGDIQYF.

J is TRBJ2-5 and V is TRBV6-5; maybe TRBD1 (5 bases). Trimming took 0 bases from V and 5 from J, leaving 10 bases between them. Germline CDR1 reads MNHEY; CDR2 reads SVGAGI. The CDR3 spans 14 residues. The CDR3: CASSYSPGLETQYF. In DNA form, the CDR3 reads TGTGCCAGCAGTTACTCACCAGGGCTGGAGACCCAGTACTTC.

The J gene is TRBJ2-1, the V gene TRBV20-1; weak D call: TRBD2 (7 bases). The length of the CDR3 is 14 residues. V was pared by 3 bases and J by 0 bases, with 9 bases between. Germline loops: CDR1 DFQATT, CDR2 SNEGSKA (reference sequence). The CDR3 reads CSASRGASYNEQFF. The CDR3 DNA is TGCAGTGCTAGTCGGGGGGCCTCCTACAATGAGCAGTTCTTC.

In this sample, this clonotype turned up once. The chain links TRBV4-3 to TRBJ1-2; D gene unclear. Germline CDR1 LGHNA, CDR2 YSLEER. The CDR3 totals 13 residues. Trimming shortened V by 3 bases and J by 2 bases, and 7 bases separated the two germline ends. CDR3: CASSHTENYGYTF. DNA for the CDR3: TGCGCCAGCAGCCATACTGAGAACTATGGCTACACCTTC.

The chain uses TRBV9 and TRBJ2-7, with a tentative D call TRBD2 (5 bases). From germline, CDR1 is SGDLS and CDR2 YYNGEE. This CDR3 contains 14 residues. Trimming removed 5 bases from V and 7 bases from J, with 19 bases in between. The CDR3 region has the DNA TGTGCCAGCAGTGGCGGGCAGCTGGCAAGTGAGCAGTACTTC. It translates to CASSGGQLASEQYF.

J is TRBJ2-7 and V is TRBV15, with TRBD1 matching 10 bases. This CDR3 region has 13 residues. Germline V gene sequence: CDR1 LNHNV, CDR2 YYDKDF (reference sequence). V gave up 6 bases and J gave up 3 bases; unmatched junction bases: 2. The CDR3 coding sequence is TGTGCCACCAGAGGGACAGGGGACTACGAGCAGTACTTC. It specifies CATRGTGDYEQYF.

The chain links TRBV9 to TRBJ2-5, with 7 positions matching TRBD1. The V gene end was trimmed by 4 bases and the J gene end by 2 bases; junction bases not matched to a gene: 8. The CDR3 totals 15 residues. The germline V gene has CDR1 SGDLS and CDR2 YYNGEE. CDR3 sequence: CASSLRGLGQETQYF. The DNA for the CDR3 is TGTGCCAGCAGCCTCAGGGGGTTGGGGCAAGAGACCCAGTACTTC.

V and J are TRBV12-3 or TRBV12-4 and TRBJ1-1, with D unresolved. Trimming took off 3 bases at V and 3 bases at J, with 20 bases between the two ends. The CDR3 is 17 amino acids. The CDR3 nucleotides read TGTGCCAGCAGTTTGTATTGGGTAGGCGAGAAGGACACTGAAGCTTTCTTT. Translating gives CASSLYWVGEKDTEAFF.

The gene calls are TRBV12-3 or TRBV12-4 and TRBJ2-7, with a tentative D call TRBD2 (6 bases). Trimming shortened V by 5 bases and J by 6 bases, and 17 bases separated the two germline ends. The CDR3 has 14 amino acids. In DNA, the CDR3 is TGTGCCAGCAGTGGGGGGACTCCCCCCTTCGAGCAGTACTTC. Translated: CASSGGTPPFEQYF.

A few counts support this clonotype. The CDR3 DNA is TGTGCCAGCAGCCCTGGACAGTCCTCCTATGGCTACACCTTC. Translation: CASSPGQSSYGYTF. This chain connects TRBV5-6 to TRBJ1-2, with a tentative D call TRBD1 (6 bases). In germline, CDR1 is SGHDT, CDR2 YYEEEE. The ends were cut back, 4 bases at V and 4 bases at J, with 14 bases in the middle. CDR3 length: 14 residues.

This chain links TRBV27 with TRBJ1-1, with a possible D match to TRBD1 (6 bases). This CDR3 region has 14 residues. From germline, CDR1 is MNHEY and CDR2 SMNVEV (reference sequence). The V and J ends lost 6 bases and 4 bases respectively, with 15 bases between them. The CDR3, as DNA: TGTGCCAGCAGCCAACCGGGACACTTCACTGAAGCTTTCTTT. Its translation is CASSQPGHFTEAFF.

CDR3: CASSEGLGWTEAFF. The CDR3 nucleotides are TGTGCCAGCAGCGAGGGTCTGGGCTGGACTGAAGCTTTCTTT. This rearrangement joins TRBV25-1 to TRBJ1-1; D is undetermined. Germline lookup yields CDR1 MGHDK and CDR2 SYGVNS. Trimming took 6 bases from V and 5 from J, leaving 16 bases between them. The CDR3 totals 14 residues.

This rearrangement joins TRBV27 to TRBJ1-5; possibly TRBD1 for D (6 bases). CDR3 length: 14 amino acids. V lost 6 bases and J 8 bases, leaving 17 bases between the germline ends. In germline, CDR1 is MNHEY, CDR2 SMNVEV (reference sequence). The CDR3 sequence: CASSLGGLGEPQHF. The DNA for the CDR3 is TGTGCCAGCAGCCTTGGGGGGCTGGGGGAGCCCCAGCATTTT.

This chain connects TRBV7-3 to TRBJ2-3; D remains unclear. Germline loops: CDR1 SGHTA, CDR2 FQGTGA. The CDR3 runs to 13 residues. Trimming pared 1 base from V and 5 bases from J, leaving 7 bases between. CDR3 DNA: TGTGCCAGCAGCTTAAACAGAGGAGATACGCAGTATTTT. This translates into CASSLNRGDTQYF.

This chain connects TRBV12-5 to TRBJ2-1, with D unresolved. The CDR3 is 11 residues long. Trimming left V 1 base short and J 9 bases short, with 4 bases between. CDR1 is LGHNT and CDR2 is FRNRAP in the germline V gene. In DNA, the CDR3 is TGTGCTAGTGGTTTGGAGACTGAGCAGTTCTTC. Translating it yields CASGLETEQFF. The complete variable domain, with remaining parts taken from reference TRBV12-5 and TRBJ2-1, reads DARVTQTPRHKVTEMGQEVTMRCQPILGHNTVFWYRQTMMQGLELLAYFRNRAPLDDSGMPKDRFSAEMPDATLATLKIQPSEPRDSAVYFCASGLETEQFFGPGTRLTVL.

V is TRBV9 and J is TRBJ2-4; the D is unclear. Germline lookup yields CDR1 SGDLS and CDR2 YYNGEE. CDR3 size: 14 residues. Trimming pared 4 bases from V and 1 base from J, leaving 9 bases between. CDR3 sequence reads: CASSPDGAKNIQYF. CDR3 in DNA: TGTGCCAGCAGCCCCGACGGCGCCAAAAACATTCAGTACTTC.